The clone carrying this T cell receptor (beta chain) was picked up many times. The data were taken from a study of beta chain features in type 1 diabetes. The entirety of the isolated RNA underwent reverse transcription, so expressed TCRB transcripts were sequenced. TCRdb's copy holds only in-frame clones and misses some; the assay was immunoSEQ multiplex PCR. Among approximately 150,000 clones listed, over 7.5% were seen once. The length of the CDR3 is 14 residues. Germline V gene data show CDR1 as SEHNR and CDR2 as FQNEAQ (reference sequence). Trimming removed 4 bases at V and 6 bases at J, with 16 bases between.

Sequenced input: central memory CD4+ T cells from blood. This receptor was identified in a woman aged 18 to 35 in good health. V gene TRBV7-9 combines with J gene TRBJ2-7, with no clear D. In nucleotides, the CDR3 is TGTGCCAGCAGCTCGACCTCTAGTGTCCTCGAGCAGTACTTC. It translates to CASSSTSSVLEQYF.